The TCR beta chain under discussion was sequenced for a study of human T cells and chemical hapten exposure. Only a few counts were recorded for this clonotype. The antigen is unknown. Time point of the sample: patch test 1, 2 weeks after DPC sensitization. Treatment described: therapeutic diphenylcyclopropenone sensitization with weekly scalp DPC. Sequencing started from total RNA isolated from unfractionated whole blood. Whole-study results and caveats: The study found that DPC sensitization did not change TCRs above 1 in 1000 frequency.

The CDR3 covers 17 residues. With 4 bases removed from V and 0 bases from J, the gap between germline ends came to 14 bases. Per the germline V gene, CDR1 is SGHRS and CDR2 is YFSETQ. Individual cDNA molecules in this library carried unique molecular identifiers. TCRdb itself ran the RACE reads through MiXCR, one entry per CDR3 protein. The profile shows around 74,000 distinct CDR3 sequences, approximately 32% of them singletons. The specimen was whole blood, collected in connection with sensitization to the hapten diphenylcyclopropenone (DPC). The clonotype comes from a man aged 40-50 years with alopecia areata. Some clones in this sample may be carry-over from other donors' samples. V is TRBV5-1 and J is TRBJ1-6, with a tentative D call TRBD1 (6 bases). The CDR3 region has the DNA TGCGCCAGCAGCCGCCAGGACAGTAGCTCCTATAATTCACCCCTCCACTTT. This codes for CASSRQDSSSYNSPLHF.